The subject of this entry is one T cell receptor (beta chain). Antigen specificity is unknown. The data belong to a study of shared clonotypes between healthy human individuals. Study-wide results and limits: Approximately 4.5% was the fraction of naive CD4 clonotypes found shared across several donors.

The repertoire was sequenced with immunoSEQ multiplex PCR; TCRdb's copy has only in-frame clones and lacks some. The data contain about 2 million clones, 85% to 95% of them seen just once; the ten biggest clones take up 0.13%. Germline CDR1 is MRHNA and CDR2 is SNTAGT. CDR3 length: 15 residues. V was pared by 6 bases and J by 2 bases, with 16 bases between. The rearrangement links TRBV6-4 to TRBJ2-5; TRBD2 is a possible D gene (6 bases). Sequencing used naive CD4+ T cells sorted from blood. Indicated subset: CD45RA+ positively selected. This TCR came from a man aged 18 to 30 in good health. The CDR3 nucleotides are TGTGCCAGCAGGGATCGCCGGGGGAGGCAAGAGACCCAGTACTTC. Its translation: CASRDRRGRQETQYF.